What follows describes a single TCR beta chain. Its specificity is not known. RNA transcripts provided the source from which TCR beta CDR3 regions were amplified. When the TCR CDR3 underwent first-round RT-PCR, the HTBI primer set was used. TCRdb re-called the multiplex PCR reads through MiXCR, storing one row per CDR3 protein. The table lists some 510,000 distinct CDR3 sequences, about 20% of them singletons, with about a quarter in the top ten. Uncontrolled infections, other autoimmune diseases, pregnancy or lactation led to exclusion of patients. CDR1 and CDR2 from the germline V gene are MNHEY and SMNVEV (reference sequence). The CDR3 is 15 residues long. The ends were cut back, 0 bases at V and 5 bases at J, with 11 bases in the middle. This entry comes from a study of T cells in Graves' hyperthyroidism and ophthalmopathy. Study details: Peripheral blood specimens were obtained at initial diagnosis, prior to any treatment. Study results and caveats: A 13 V-J model separated ophthalmopathy from stable hyperthyroidism. The blood repertoire included most of the expanded thyroid clonotypes above 0.001.

This clonotype was sampled from a man aged 18 to 29 with Graves' hyperthyroidism. J is TRBJ1-5 and V is TRBV27; perhaps TRBD1 as D (5 bases). The source material was blood. CDR3 sequence reads: CASSLSIRGDQPQHF. The CDR3 DNA is TGTGCCAGCAGTTTATCGATAAGAGGGGATCAGCCCCAGCATTTT.